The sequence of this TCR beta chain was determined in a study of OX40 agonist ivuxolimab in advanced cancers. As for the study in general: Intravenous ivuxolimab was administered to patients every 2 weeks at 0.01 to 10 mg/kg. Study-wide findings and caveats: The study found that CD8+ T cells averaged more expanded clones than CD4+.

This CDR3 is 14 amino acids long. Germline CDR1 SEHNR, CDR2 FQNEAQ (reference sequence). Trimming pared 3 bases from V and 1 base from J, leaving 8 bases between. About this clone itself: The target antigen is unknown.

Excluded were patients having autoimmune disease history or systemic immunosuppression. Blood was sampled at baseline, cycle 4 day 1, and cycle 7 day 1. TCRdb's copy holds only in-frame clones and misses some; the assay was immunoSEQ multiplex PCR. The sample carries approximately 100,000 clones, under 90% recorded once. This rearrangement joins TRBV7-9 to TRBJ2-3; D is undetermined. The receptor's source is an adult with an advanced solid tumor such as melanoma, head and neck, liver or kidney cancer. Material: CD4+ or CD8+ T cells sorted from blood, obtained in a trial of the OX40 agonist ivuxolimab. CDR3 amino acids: CASSFPTGTDTQYF. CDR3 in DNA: TGTGCCAGCAGCTTTCCTACAGGCACAGATACGCAGTATTTT.